This TCR beta chain was obtained from a study of cytomegalovirus exposure and HLA in healthy donors. For the study at large: Around 200 million T cells yielded roughly 100 million unique TCR beta sequences, as an earlier analysis found.

This clone was seen only a few times. Its antigen is unknown. V dropped 5 bases and J dropped 0 bases, with 12 bases sitting between them. This CDR3 is built from 15 residues. CDR1 is SGHNT, CDR2 YYREEE, per germline (reference sequence). Study-level results: Later work showed greater clonal expansion in HLA-associated TCR beta chains than in equally common others.

Amplification used 60 Vbeta primers and 13 Jbeta primers. Sequencing was performed with immunoSEQ multiplex PCR; in TCRdb, only in-frame clones are kept and a portion is missing. This sample carries roughly 110,000 clones, approximately 70% of them seen once, and the ten largest clones take 8% to 9.5%. The source is a man aged 25-40 years in good health and CMV-seropositive. V and J are TRBV5-4 and TRBJ1-3, with D possibly TRBD1 on 5 matching bases. Input material: PBMCs. The chain's CDR3 is CASRTDLNSGNTIYF. CDR3 sequence (DNA): TGTGCCAGCAGGACAGACCTTAACTCTGGAAACACCATATATTTT.